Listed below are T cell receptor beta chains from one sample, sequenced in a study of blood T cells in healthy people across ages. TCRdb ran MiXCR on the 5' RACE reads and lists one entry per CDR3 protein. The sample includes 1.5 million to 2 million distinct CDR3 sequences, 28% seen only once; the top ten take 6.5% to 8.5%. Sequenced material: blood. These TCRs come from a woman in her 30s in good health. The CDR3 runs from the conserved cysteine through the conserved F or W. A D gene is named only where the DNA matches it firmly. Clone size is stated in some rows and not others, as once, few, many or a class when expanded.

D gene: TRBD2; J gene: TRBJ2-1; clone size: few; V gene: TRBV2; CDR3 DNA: TGTGCCAGCAGTGAATCCCCAGCGGGGGGTGAGCAGTTCTTC; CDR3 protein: CASSESPAGGEQFF
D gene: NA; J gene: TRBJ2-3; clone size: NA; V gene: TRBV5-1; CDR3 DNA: TGCGCCAGCAGCTTGGACGGTGGAGGGGGTGCGCAGTATTTT; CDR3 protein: CASSLDGGGGAQYF
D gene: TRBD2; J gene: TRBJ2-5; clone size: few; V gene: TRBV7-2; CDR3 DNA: TGTGCCAGCAGCACGACCGGGACTAGCGGGGTAGAGACCCAGTACTTC; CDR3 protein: CASSTTGTSGVETQYF
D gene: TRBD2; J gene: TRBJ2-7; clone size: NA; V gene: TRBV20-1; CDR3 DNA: TGCAGTGCTAGGGGGCTAGCGGGATTCTTAGGCGATGAGCAGTACTTC; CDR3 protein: CSARGLAGFLGDEQYF
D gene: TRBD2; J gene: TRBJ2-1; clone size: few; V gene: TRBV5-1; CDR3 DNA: TGCGCCAGCAGGACGACTAGCGGGAGGCTCCACAATGAGCAGTTCTTC; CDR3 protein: CASRTTSGRLHNEQFF
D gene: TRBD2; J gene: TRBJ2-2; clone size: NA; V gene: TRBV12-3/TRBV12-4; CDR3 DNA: TGTGCCAGCAGACATGAATCGGGACTAGGGGGCACCGGGGAGCTGTTTTTT; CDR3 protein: CASRHESGLGGTGELFF
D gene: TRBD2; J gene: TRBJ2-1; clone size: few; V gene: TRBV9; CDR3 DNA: TGTGCCAGCAGCGTTTTCGGCGGGGGACCCAGGGATGAGCAGTTCTTC; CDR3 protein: CASSVFGGGPRDEQFF
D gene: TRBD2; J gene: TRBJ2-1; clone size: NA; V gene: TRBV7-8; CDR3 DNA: TGTGCCAGCAGCCCACGGGGGAGGGCCGTATATGAGCAGTTCTTC; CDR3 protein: CASSPRGRAVYEQFF
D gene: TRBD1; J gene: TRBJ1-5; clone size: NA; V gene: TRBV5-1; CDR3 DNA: TGCGCCAGCAGCGAAGAGACAGGGCATCAGCCCCAGCATTTT; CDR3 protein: CASSEETGHQPQHF
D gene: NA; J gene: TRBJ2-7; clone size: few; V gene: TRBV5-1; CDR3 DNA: TGCGCCAGCAGCTACGACATTAGTGTCGACGAGCAGTACTTC; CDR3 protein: CASSYDISVDEQYF
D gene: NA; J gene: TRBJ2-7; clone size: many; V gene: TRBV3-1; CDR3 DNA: TGTGCCAGCAGCTCTGTTCGGGCCAACCTGAGGGAGCAGTACTTC; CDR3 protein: CASSSVRANLREQYF
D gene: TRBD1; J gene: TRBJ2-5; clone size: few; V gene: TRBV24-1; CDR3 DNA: TGTGCCACCAGTGATACGGACAGGGGGGCGGGAGAGACCCAGTACTTC; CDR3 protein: CATSDTDRGAGETQYF
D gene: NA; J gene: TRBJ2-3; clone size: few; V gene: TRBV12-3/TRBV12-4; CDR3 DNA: TGTGCCGGCAGTTCCAAACTAGGGACTAGCACAGATACGCAGTATTTT; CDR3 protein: CAGSSKLGTSTDTQYF
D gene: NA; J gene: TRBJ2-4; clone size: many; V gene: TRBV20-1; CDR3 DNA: TGTAGTGCTAGAGATCCGGCCGTGGGGGGCAAAAACATTCAGTACTTC; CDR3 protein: CSARDPAVGGKNIQYF
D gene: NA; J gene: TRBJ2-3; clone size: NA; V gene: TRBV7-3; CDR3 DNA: TGTGCCAGCAGCTTAATGGACGATACGCAGTATTTT; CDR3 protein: CASSLMDDTQYF
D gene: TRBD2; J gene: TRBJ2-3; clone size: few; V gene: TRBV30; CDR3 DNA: TGTGCCTGGATTCCAGGGACTAGCGGGAGGGACGGAAAGCAGTATTTT; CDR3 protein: CAWIPGTSGRDGKQYF
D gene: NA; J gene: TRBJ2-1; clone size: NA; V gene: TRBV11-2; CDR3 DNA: TGTGCCAGCAGCGCGATTCAGGGTTACAATGAGCAGTTCTTC; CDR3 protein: CASSAIQGYNEQFF
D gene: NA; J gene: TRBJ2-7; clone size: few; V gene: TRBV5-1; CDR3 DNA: TGCGCCAGCAGCTTGGCGGGACCGGGAGACGAGCAGTACTTC; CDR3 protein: CASSLAGPGDEQYF
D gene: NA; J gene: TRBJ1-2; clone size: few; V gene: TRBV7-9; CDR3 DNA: TGTGCCAGCAGCTTAAATCAGGGAGCTAACTATGGCTACACCTTC; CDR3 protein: CASSLNQGANYGYTF
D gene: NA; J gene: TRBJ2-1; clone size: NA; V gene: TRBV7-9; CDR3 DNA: TGTGCCAGCAGCTTTCCCCTTTATAGCGGACGCCACAATGAGCAGTTCTTC; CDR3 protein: CASSFPLYSGRHNEQFF
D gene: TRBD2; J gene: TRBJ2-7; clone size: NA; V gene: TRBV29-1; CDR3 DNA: TGCAGCGCAGGGGCCGGGACTAGCGTATCCTACGAGCAGTACTTC; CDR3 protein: CSAGAGTSVSYEQYF
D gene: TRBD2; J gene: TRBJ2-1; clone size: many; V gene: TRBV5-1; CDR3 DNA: TGCGCCAGCAGCTTCTACGGACTAGTGGTTAGCAATGAGCAGTTCTTC; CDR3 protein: CASSFYGLVVSNEQFF
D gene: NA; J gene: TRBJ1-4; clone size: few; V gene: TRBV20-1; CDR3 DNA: TGCAGTGCTAGAGATCTTCTGGGTGCAACTAATGAAAAACTGTTTTTT; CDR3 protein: CSARDLLGATNEKLFF
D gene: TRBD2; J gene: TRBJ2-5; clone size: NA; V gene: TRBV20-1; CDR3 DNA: TGCAGTGCTAGTCCCCAGCGGGGGTGCAATGAGCAGTACTTC; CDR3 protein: CSASPQRGCNEQYF
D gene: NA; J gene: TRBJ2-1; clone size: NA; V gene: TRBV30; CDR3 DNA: TGTGCCTGGAGTAAAACACGGTCCTACAATGAGCAGTTCTTC; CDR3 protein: CAWSKTRSYNEQFF
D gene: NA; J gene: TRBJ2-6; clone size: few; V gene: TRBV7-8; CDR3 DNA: TGTGCCAGCAGCTTGGAACTAGACCTCGGCGTCCTGACTTTC; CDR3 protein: CASSLELDLGVLTF
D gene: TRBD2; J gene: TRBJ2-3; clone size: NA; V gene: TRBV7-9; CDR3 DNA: TGTGCCAGCAGACGGACTAGCGGGGATTTCGCAGATACGCAGTATTTT; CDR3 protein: CASRRTSGDFADTQYF
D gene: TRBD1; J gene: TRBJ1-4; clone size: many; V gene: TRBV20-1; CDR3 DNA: TGCAGTGCTCTCGGGACAGGGGATGAAAAACTGTTTTTT; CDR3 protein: CSALGTGDEKLFF
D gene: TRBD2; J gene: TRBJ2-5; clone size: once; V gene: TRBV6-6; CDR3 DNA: TGTGCCAGCAGTTACTCGATGGCTAGCGGAGAGACCCAGTACTTC; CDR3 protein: CASSYSMASGETQYF
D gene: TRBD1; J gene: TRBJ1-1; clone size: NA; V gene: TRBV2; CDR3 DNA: TGTGCCACCCGGGACAGGGGAATCCACACTGAAGCTTTCTTT; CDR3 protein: CATRDRGIHTEAFF
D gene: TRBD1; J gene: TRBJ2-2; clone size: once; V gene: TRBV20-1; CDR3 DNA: TGCAGTGCACCCGACAGGGGTAGATCCGGGGAGCTGTTTTTT; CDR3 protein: CSAPDRGRSGELFF
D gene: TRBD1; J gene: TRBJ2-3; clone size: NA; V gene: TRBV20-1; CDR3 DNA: TGCAGTGCTAGGTGGACAGGGAGGCGGATAGATACGCAGTATTTT; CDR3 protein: CSARWTGRRIDTQYF
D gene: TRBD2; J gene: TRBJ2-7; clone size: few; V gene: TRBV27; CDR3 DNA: TGTGCCAGCAGGTCGGGGGGAGTCTCCTACGAGCAGTACTTC; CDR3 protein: CASRSGGVSYEQYF
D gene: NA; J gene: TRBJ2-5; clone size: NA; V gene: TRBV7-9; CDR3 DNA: TGTGCCAGCCTGTGGCAGGGCCAAGAGACCCAGTACTTC; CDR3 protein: CASLWQGQETQYF
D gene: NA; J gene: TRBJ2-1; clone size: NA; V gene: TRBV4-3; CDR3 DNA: TGCGCCAGCAGCCAAGATGCCCCGAATGAGCAGTTCTTC; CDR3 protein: CASSQDAPNEQFF